This T cell receptor (beta chain) was sequenced in a study of molecular identifiers for immune sequencing clone quantification. CDR3 length: 15 residues. J was trimmed by 2 bases and V by 3 bases; bases with no gene match: 5. Many counts were recorded for this clonotype. Via MiXCR, TCRdb re-called the PCR reads, giving one row per CDR3 protein. The top ten hold roughly 0.83% of the sample, which has some 590,000 distinct CDR3 sequences, around 25% seen once. This TCR derives from a human donor in good health. Some libraries in this study had Jurkat cell RNA spiked in. Source material: naive CD8+ T cells from blood, with Jurkat cell RNA spiked in. Subset reported: FACS-sorted CD8+CD4-CCR7+CD45RA+ naive T cells. The chain has TRBV12-3 or TRBV12-4 and TRBJ2-3, with TRBD1 identical over 7 bases. CDR3: CASSFTGEFTDTQYF. The DNA for the CDR3 is TGTGCCAGCAGTTTCACAGGGGAGTTCACAGATACGCAGTATTTT.